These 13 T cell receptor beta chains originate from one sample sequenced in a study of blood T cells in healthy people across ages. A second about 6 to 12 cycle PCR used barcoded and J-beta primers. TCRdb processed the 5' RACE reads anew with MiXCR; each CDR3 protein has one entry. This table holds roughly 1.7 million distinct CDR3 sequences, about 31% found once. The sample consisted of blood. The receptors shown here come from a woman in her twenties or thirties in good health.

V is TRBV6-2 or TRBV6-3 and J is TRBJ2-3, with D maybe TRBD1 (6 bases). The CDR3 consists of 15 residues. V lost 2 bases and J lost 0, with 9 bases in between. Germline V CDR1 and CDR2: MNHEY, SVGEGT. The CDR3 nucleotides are TGTGCCAGCAGTTACCAGGGGTTTAGCACAGATACGCAGTATTTT. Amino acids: CASSYQGFSTDTQYF.

CDR3 amino acids: CASSELAPSYEQYF. The CDR3 bases are TGCGCCAGCAGCGAACTAGCGCCGTCCTACGAGCAGTACTTC. The chain has TRBV5-1 and TRBJ2-7; 7 nucleotides agree with TRBD2. CDR3 length: 14 amino acids. V shed 4 bases, J shed 1 base, and the junction held 5 bases outside the gene matches. Germline V gene sequence: CDR1 SGHRS, CDR2 YFSETQ.

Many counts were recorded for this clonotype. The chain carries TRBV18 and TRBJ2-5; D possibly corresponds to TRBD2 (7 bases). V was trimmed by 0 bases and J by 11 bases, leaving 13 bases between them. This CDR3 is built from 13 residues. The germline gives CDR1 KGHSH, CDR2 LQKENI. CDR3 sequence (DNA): TGTGCCAGCTCACCACCGGGAGGGACAATGCAGTACTTC. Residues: CASSPPGGTMQYF.

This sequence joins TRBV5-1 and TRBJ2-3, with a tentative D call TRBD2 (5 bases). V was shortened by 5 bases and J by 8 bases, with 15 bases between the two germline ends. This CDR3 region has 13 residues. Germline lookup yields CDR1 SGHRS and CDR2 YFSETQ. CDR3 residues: CASRLSPGVTQYF. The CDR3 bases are TGCGCCAGCAGGCTCTCGCCCGGGGTTACGCAGTATTTT.

The CDR3 nucleotides read TGTGCCAGCAGCCCAGGCGAGGCAAACCCAGATCAGCCCCAGCATTTT. Protein product: CASSPGEANPDQPQHF. The genes are TRBV5-5 and TRBJ1-5, with no clear D. CDR3 length equals 16 residues. Trimming cost V 4 bases and J 5 bases, with 19 bases left between them. Germline V gene sequence: CDR1 SGHKS, CDR2 YYEKEE (reference sequence).

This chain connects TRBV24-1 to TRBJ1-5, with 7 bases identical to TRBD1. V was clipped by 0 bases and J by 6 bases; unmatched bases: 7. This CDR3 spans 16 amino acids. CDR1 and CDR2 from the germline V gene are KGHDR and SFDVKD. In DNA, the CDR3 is TGTGCCACCAGTGATTTGCTGGGACAGAGTTTTCAGCCCCAGCATTTT. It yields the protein CATSDLLGQSFQPQHF.

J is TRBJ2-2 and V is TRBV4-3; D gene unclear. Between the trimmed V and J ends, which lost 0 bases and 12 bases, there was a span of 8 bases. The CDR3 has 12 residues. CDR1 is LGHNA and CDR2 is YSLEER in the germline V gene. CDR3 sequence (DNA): TGCGCCAGCAGCCAAGAACGATGGAAGCTGTTTTTT. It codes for CASSQERWKLFF.

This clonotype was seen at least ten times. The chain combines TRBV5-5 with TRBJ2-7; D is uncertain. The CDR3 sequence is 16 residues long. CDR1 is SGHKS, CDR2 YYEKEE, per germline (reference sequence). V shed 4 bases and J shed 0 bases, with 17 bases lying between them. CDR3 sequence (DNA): TGTGCCAGCAGCCCGGACCTGACCAGGCCCTCCTACGAGCAGTACTTC. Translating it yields CASSPDLTRPSYEQYF.

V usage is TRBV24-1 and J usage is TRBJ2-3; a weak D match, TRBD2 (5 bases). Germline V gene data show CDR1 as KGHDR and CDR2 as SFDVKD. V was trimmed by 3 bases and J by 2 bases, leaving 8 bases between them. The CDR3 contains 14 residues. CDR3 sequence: CATSDQDFTDTQYF. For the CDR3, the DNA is TGTGCCACCAGTGATCAGGACTTCACAGATACGCAGTATTTT.

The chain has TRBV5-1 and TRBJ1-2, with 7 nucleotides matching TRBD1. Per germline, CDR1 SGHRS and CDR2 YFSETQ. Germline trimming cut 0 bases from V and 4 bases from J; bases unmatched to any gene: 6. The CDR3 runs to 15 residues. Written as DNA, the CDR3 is TGCGCCAGCAGCTTGGAGTCAGGGGGAATCTATGGCTACACCTTC. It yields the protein CASSLESGGIYGYTF.

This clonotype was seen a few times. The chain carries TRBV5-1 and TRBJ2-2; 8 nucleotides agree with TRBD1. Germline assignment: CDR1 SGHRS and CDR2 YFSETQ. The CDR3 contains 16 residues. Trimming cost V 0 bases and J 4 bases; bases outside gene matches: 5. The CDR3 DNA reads TGCGCCAGCAGCTTGGTAGGACAGGGCGTCACCGGGGAGCTGTTTTTT. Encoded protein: CASSLVGQGVTGELFF. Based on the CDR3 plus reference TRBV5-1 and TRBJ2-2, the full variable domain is KAGVTQTPRYLIKTRGQQVTLSCSPISGHRSVSWYQQTPGQGLQFLFEYFSETQRNKGNFPGRFSGRQFSNSRSEMNVSTLELGDSALYLCASSLVGQGVTGELFFGEGSRLTVL.

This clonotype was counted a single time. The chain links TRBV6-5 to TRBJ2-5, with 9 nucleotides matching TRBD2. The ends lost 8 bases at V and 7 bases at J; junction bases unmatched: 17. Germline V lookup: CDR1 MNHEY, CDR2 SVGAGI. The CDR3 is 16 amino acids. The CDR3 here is CASCPSLAGCGGTQYF. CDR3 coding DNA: TGTGCCAGCTGCCCCAGCCTAGCGGGGTGCGGGGGGACCCAGTACTTC.

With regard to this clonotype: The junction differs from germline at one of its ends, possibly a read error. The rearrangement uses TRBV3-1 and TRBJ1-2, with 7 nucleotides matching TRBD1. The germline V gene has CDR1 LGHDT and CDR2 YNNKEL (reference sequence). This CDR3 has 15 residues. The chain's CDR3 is CASSWGDRANYGFTF. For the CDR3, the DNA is TGTGCCAGTAGTTGGGGGGACAGAGCTAACTATGGCTTCACCTTC.